This is a list of T cell receptor beta chains from one sample in a study of multiple sclerosis patients with progressive multifocal leukoencephalopathy. This table comes from immunoSEQ multiplex PCR, and its TCRdb copy is limited to in-frame clones, with some not included. The sample lists fewer than 40,000 clones; 70% to 90% were seen once. Sequencing was done on a sample of PBMCs. Receptor source: a human donor with multiple sclerosis. The CDR3 runs from the conserved cysteine through the conserved F or W. A D gene is named only where the DNA matches it firmly. Clone size is not always given. Where it is, it says once, few, many or a class for expanded clones.

j_call v_call clone_size d_call cdr3_nt cdr3_aa
TRBJ1-2 TRBV2 NA NA TGTGCCAGCACCGATTCGAGGGGAGGGGTCTATGGCTACACCTTC CASTDSRGGVYGYTF
TRBJ2-5 TRBV4-2 NA TRBD2 TGTGCCAGCAGCCCGGAACTAGCGGGAGGGCGGTGGGAGCAGTACTTC CASSPELAGGRWEQYF
TRBJ2-2 TRBV6-1 NA TRBD2 TGTGCCAGCAGTGAAGCCGGCGAGCGGGAGGGCCGGACCGGGGAGCTGTTTTTT CASSEAGEREGRTGELFF
TRBJ2-7 TRBV27 NA NA TGTGCCAGCAGCCCAGGGGTTTTTATCCACGAGCAGTACTTC CASSPGVFIHEQYF
TRBJ2-3 TRBV9 NA NA TGTGCCAGCAGCGTAGTAGCCTCGTCGGGCCCAGATACGCAGTATTTT CASSVVASSGPDTQYF
TRBJ2-1 TRBV28 NA TRBD2 TGTGCCAGCAGTCCGACTAGCGGGACGTGGAATGAGCAGTTCTTC CASSPTSGTWNEQFF
TRBJ1-2 TRBV21-1 NA NA TGTGCCAGCAGCAAATTGGGGGACAGGGGGGACTATGGCTACACCTTC CASSKLGDRGDYGYTF
TRBJ2-7 TRBV5-4 NA TRBD1 TGTGCCAGCAGCTTGGGGGGACAGGGGCCCTACGAGCAGTACTTC CASSLGGQGPYEQYF
TRBJ2-1 TRBV29-1 NA NA TGCAGCGCCCGGACGGGGCTCAGGAATGAGCAGTTCTTC CSARTGLRNEQFF
TRBJ1-1 TRBV19 once NA TGTGCCAGTAGTATTCGAGGGGCGCGTACTGAAGCTTTCTTT CASSIRGARTEAFF
TRBJ2-1 TRBV4-1 NA TRBD2 TGCGCCAGCAGCCAAGGAGATAGCGGGAGCCCCCTCTACAATGAGCAGTTCTTC CASSQGDSGSPLYNEQFF
TRBJ2-1 TRBV25-1 few TRBD2 TGTGCCAGCAGTGATCAGCGGGAGTCCAATGAGCAGTTCTTC CASSDQRESNEQFF
TRBJ2-4 TRBV4-2 NA TRBD2 TGTGCCAGCAGCCAAGAAATGGCGGGGGTGGGTGGTGACATTCAGTACTTC CASSQEMAGVGGDIQYF
TRBJ2-5 TRBV5-6 NA NA TGTGCCAGCAGTTTTGGGACACCCCAAGAGACCCAGTACTTC CASSFGTPQETQYF